This TCR beta chain was obtained from a study of T cells in Graves' hyperthyroidism and ophthalmopathy. Study-wide points: The model made its ophthalmopathy prediction, and onset followed a median around 6.9 months later.

Graves' hyperthyroidism was deemed stable absent ophthalmopathy progression within 18 months. Patients were excluded because of uncontrolled infection, other autoimmune disease, pregnancy or lactation. Thyroid ultrasound, orbital computed tomography, clinical symptoms, and serum thyroxine and TRAb underpinned diagnoses. This clonotype appeared a few times. Its matching antigen is unknown. Amplification of TCR beta CDR3 regions was performed using RNA transcripts as template. In the first-round RT-PCR of the TCR CDR3, the HTBI primer set was used. TCRdb processed the multiplex PCR reads anew with MiXCR; each CDR3 protein has one entry. Here the sample spans roughly 580,000 distinct CDR3 sequences, about 45% being singletons. Germline V gives CDR1 SGDLS, CDR2 YYNGEE. V lost 0 bases and J lost 1, with 11 bases in between. The CDR3 is made up of 15 amino acids.

The rearrangement uses TRBV9 and TRBJ2-7; a weak D match, TRBD2 (5 bases). The clonotype originates from a woman in her late teens or twenties with Graves' hyperthyroidism. Sequencing was carried out using peripheral blood or thyroid tissue (not recorded which). Written as DNA, the CDR3 is TGTGCCAGCAGCGTAGCAGAGGGTCGGTCCTACGAGCAGTACTTC. This codes for CASSVAEGRSYEQYF.